The clone carrying this TCR beta chain was recorded a few times. The data stem from a study of blood T cell repertoires in COVID-19. Study-level information: Italy, Spain and the United States were the sources of the convalescent and acute COVID-19 samples. From T cells, B-cell-depleted T cells, or PBMCs came the material, which was cDNA or gDNA.

Sequencing used immunoSEQ multiplex PCR; TCRdb keeps in-frame clones, though not all of them. This repertoire shows several thousand clones, about nine tenths found once; its top ten account for approximately 5.7%. V shed 11 bases and J shed 0 bases, with 10 bases lying between them. CDR1 and CDR2 (germline): SEHNR, FQNEAQ (reference sequence). The CDR3 is made up of 13 amino acids. This TCR was recovered from a man aged 55 to 70 with acute or convalescent COVID-19. The sequenced sample was peripheral blood. This sequence joins TRBV7-9 and TRBJ1-4, with D possibly being TRBD1 (5 bases). CDR3 in DNA: TGTGCCTACTCAGGGACAACTAATGAAAAACTGTTTTTT. Its translation is CAYSGTTNEKLFF.